These 6 T cell receptor beta chains were sequenced from one sample in a study of shared T cell receptors in the human thymus. Produced via immunoSEQ multiplex PCR; TCRdb's table is partial and in-frame only. The sample includes 500,000 to 850,000 clones, more than 70% of them seen just once. The data were also submitted as part of a second study, on human thymus T cells.

The sample was thymocytes. The source of these receptors is a boy younger than two with a congenital heart defect.

The chain has TRBV29-1 and TRBJ2-1; 11 positions match TRBD2. The length of the CDR3 is 14 residues. V lost 7 bases, J lost 9 bases, and 11 bases stayed unmatched. Germline V CDR1 and CDR2: SQVTM, ANQGSEA. In DNA, the CDR3 is TGCAGCGCCTACTGTGTGCTAGCGGGGGGTGAGCAGTTCTTC. Protein sequence: CSAYCVLAGGEQFF.

The chain carries TRBV10-1 and TRBJ2-7, with 8 positions matching TRBD1. The ends lost 0 bases at V and 4 bases at J; junction bases unmatched: 5. This CDR3 has 15 amino acids. CDR1 is WNHNN and CDR2 is SYGVQD in the germline V gene (reference sequence). The CDR3 here is CASSESRDRSYEQYF. The CDR3 bases are TGCGCCAGCAGTGAGTCGAGGGACAGGAGTTACGAGCAGTACTTC.

The chain couples TRBV5-1 to TRBJ2-2; 13 bases match TRBD2. This CDR3 is built from 15 residues. V shed 2 bases, J shed 6 bases, and the junction held 1 base outside the gene matches. Germline V lookup: CDR1 SGHRS, CDR2 YFSETQ. CDR3 region: CASSLGTSGAGELFF. The CDR3 coding sequence is TGCGCCAGCAGCTTAGGGACTAGCGGGGCCGGGGAGCTGTTTTTT.

The V and J genes are TRBV30 and TRBJ2-5; 7 bases are shared with TRBD1. The CDR3 loop spans 18 amino acids. The ends lost 5 bases at V and 5 bases at J; junction bases unmatched: 23. CDR1 is GTSNPN and CDR2 is SVGIG in the germline V gene (reference sequence). The CDR3, as DNA: TGTGCCTGGTCCAAAGACAGGGAGAAGGTCCAGTCGTCGGAGACCCAGTACTTC. Its translation: CAWSKDREKVQSSETQYF.

V gene TRBV10-2 combines with J gene TRBJ2-7; D is possibly TRBD1 (7 bases). Trimming removed 5 bases at V and 3 bases at J, with 14 bases between. The CDR3 length is 14 residues. Germline loops: CDR1 WSHSY, CDR2 SAAADI. CDR3 nucleotides: TGCGCCAGCAGTCTCACAGGGGAGGTCTACGAGCAGTACTTC. It specifies CASSLTGEVYEQYF.

The chain employs TRBV5-6 and TRBJ2-7, with a tentative D call TRBD2 (6 bases). The V gene lost 1 base and the J gene lost 5 bases, with 16 bases spanning the gap. This CDR3 region has 15 residues. Germline CDR1 reads SGHDT; CDR2 reads YYEEEE. CDR3 nucleotide sequence: TGTGCCAGCAGCTTGTTACGGGGGTGGGAGGACGAGCAGTACTTC. Protein sequence: CASSLLRGWEDEQYF.